Presented here are 2 T cell receptor beta chains from one specimen sequenced in a study of vaccination and CD4 T cells after COVID-19. These receptors have no identified antigens. Documented treatment: roughly 11-day PBMC culture with coronavirus spike peptide pools or control peptides (ViraFEST assay). The Oncomine TCR Beta short-read assay was applied to DNA of cultured CD4+ T cells. TCRdb reprocessed the PCR reads with MiXCR, giving one entry per CDR3 protein. This table holds 16,000 or so distinct CDR3 sequences, approximately 81% found once. The input for sequencing was CD4+ T cells from blood, cultured in vitro, taken after SARS-CoV-2 vaccination. These receptors were collected from a human donor who received a COVID-19 vaccine.

This clonotype has just a few counts. V usage is TRBV20-1 and J usage is TRBJ1-2; 9 bases match TRBD1. There are 13 residues in the CDR3. Germline assignment: CDR1 DFQATT and CDR2 SNEGSKA (reference sequence). The junction had 6 bases not matched to a gene; V was cut back by 5 bases and J by 5 bases. This CDR3 is CSAPTGGVYGYTF. DNA of the CDR3: TGCAGTGCTCCCACAGGGGGCGTGTATGGCTACACCTTC.

The chain carries TRBV7-2 and TRBJ2-5; D may match TRBD1 or TRBD2 (6 bases each). Germline V lookup: CDR1 SGHTA, CDR2 FQGNSA. Trimming left V 0 bases short and J 3 bases short, with 8 bases between. The CDR3 sequence is 14 residues long. The chain's CDR3 is CASSLAGGEETQYF. CDR3 bases: TGTGCCAGCAGCTTAGCGGGGGGCGAAGAGACCCAGTACTTC.